This T cell receptor (beta chain) derives from a study of cytotoxic CD8 clonotypes in ibrutinib-treated CLL. Study outcomes and limitations: Sampling schedules were unmatched across sustained-remission and progressing patients.

This CDR3 has 18 amino acids. The germline V gene encodes CDR1 MGHRA and CDR2 YSYEKL. Generated by immunoSEQ multiplex PCR, the TCRdb table keeps only in-frame clones and is missing some. The repertoire consists of 30,000 to 40,000 clones, with 69% occurring once and the leading ten covering 28%. Regarding this clone: The antigen remains undetermined.

The TCR was taken from a human donor with chronic lymphocytic leukemia. This specimen was PBMCs, taken before ibrutinib treatment. The chain joins TRBV4-1 to TRBJ2-5; D may match TRBD1 or TRBD2 (6 bases each). The J call could be wrong; TRBJ2-7 is a better fit for the DNA end. CDR3 sequence: CASSHYGGPGTDRYEQYF. CDR3 coding DNA: TGCGCCAGCAGCCATTATGGGGGGCCCGGGACTGATCGTTACGAGCAGTACTTC.